Each of the 30 T cell receptor beta chains below was sequenced from the same sample in a study of vaccination and CD4 T cells after COVID-19. The Oncomine TCR Beta short-read assay sequenced DNA from cultured CD4+ T cells. Using its own MiXCR run on the PCR reads, TCRdb lists one record per CDR3 protein. In the table there are roughly 4,500 distinct CDR3 sequences, roughly a fifth of which are singletons. Which antigens these TCRs recognize remains unknown. The sample's treatment: roughly nine-day PBMC culture with coronavirus spike peptide pools or control peptides (ViraFEST assay). This material consisted of CD4+ T cells from blood, cultured in vitro, taken after SARS-CoV-2 vaccination. The receptors were sampled from a human donor who had recovered from COVID-19.

The V gene is TRBV6-1, the J gene TRBJ1-2, with D possibly matching TRBD1 (5 bases). The V and J ends lost 8 bases and 1 base respectively, with 17 bases between them. The CDR3 consists of 15 residues. From germline, CDR1 is MNHNS and CDR2 SASEGT. The CDR3 sequence: CASGKTGRVNYGYTF. DNA for the CDR3: TGTGCCAGCGGGAAAACGGGCAGGGTTAACTATGGCTACACCTTC.

This rearrangement joins TRBV2 to TRBJ2-1; no reliable D call. The V end was cut by 4 bases, the J end by 2 bases, with 0 bases between. In germline, CDR1 is SNHLY, CDR2 FYNNEI. The CDR3 extends over 11 amino acids. CDR3 in DNA: TGTGCCAGCAGTGCCTACAATGAGCAGTTCTTC. Translation: CASSAYNEQFF.

Remarks on this clonotype: The junction departs from the called germline gene at one end, perhaps through a read error. This chain joins TRBV27 and TRBJ2-7; 12 nucleotides line up with TRBD1. Germline V CDR1 and CDR2: MNHEY, SMNVEV (reference sequence). The CDR3 loop spans 16 amino acids. The CDR3 loop is CATSSFGGQGAREQHF. CDR3 nucleotide sequence: TGTGCCACCTCATCTTTTGGGGGACAGGGGGCGCGTGAGCAGCACTTC.

The CDR3 DNA is TGTGCCAGCAGCTCCAGCGGGGGGGGCACAGATACGCAGTATTTT. It encodes CASSSSGGGTDTQYF. V is TRBV7-8 and J is TRBJ2-3; 10 positions match TRBD2. This CDR3 has 15 residues. Germline V CDR1 and CDR2: SGHVS, FQNEAQ. V shed 4 bases and J 1 base; nucleotides not matched to a gene: 2.

The J gene is TRBJ2-3, the V gene TRBV5-6, with 10 bases lining up with TRBD2. This CDR3 spans 16 amino acids. Trimming removed 4 bases from V and 10 bases from J; junction bases left unmatched: 15. Per germline, CDR1 SGHDT and CDR2 YYEEEE. The chain's CDR3 is CASSRAGTSVDSAQYF. The CDR3, as DNA: TGTGCCAGCAGCCGTGCCGGGACTAGCGTCGATTCGGCGCAGTATTTT.

This clonotype occurred a few times. The chain carries TRBV12-3 or TRBV12-4 and TRBJ1-2, with D maybe TRBD1 (6 bases). CDR3 length: 12 amino acids. Trimming took off 6 bases at V and 8 bases at J, with 13 bases between the two ends. CDR3: CASRRQVSGYTF. In DNA, the CDR3 is TGTGCCAGCAGAAGACAGGTCAGCGGCTACACCTTC.

Only a few counts were recorded for this clonotype. The chain carries TRBV20-1 and TRBJ2-2; 7 bases are shared with TRBD1. CDR3 length equals 13 residues. After removal of 5 bases from V and 0 bases from J, the junction contained 0 bases not matched to a gene. The germline CDR1 and CDR2 sequences are DFQATT and SNEGSKA (reference sequence). The CDR3: CSAGTANTGELFF. The CDR3, as DNA: TGCAGTGCTGGGACAGCGAACACCGGGGAGCTGTTTTTT.

A few counts support this clonotype. The V call is TRBV20-1, the J call TRBJ2-2; D gene uncertain. Germline CDR1 and CDR2: DFQATT and SNEGSKA (reference sequence). The V gene lost 6 bases and the J gene lost 0 bases, with 14 bases spanning the gap. CDR3 length: 15 residues. CDR3 sequence: CSADSQDANTGELFF. CDR3 bases: TGCAGTGCCGACTCCCAAGACGCGAACACCGGGGAGCTGTTTTTT.

This clonotype was counted ten times or more. The rearrangement joins TRBV7-9 to TRBJ1-6; D unresolved. The CDR3 contains 17 residues. V dropped 5 bases and J dropped 5 bases, with 19 bases sitting between them. The germline V gene has CDR1 SEHNR and CDR2 FQNEAQ (reference sequence). For the CDR3, the DNA is TGTGCCAGCAGCGCCCCCCCCACGGGCGCCCATAATTCACCCCTCCACTTT. Residues: CASSAPPTGAHNSPLHF.

V is TRBV6-2 or TRBV6-3 and J is TRBJ1-2; 7 positions match TRBD1. Germline trimming cut 2 bases from V and 7 bases from J; bases unmatched to any gene: 4. This CDR3 is built from 13 residues. Germline V gene data show CDR1 as MNHEY and CDR2 as SVGEGT. The CDR3 sequence is CASSYRGQSGYTF. CDR3 DNA: TGTGCCAGCAGTTACAGGGGGCAAAGTGGCTACACCTTC.

The genes are TRBV18 and TRBJ2-7, with 7 bases matching TRBD1. The CDR3 is 14 amino acids. V dropped 4 bases and J dropped 3; count of bases not matched to a gene: 6. The germline V gene has CDR1 KGHSH and CDR2 LQKENI. The CDR3, as DNA: TGTGCCAGCTCACGGTCTGGGACAGACTACGAGCAGTACTTC. Its translation: CASSRSGTDYEQYF.

Note on this clonotype: A much larger clone differs from this one at a single base, so this may be a read error. This chain uses TRBV27 with TRBJ1-6; 7 nucleotides line up with TRBD1. V dropped 8 bases and J dropped 7; count of bases not matched to a gene: 8. CDR1 MNHEY and CDR2 SMNVEV come from the germline V gene (reference sequence). CDR3 length equals 14 residues. The CDR3 region has the DNA TGTGCCAGCGGCCTCGGACAGGACAATTCACCCCTCCACTTT. Protein: CASGLGQDNSPLHF.

This chain links TRBV5-4 with TRBJ1-5; TRBD1 agrees at 8 bases. The CDR3 covers 12 residues. CDR1 is SGHNT and CDR2 is YYREEE in the germline V gene (reference sequence). Germline trimming cut 2 bases from V and 13 bases from J; bases unmatched to any gene: 5. The CDR3 is CASSFSTGEQHF. The CDR3 DNA follows: TGTGCCAGCAGCTTCTCGACAGGGGAGCAGCATTTT.

This clonotype counts as medium-sized. The J gene is TRBJ1-2, the V gene TRBV28; 8 nucleotides agree with TRBD1. The CDR3 runs 14 residues. From germline, CDR1 is MDHEN and CDR2 SYDVKM. The V segment lost 5 bases and the J segment 3 bases; nucleotides outside the gene matches: 5. The CDR3 bases are TGTGCCAGCAGTCTACAGGGGGGTGACTATGGCTACACCTTC. This encodes CASSLQGGDYGYTF.

This chain connects TRBV6-1 to TRBJ1-5, with TRBD1 matching over 10 bases. The germline V gene encodes CDR1 MNHNS and CDR2 SASEGT. The V gene end was trimmed by 5 bases and the J gene end by 6 bases; junction bases not matched to a gene: 10. The CDR3 is made up of 16 amino acids. This CDR3 is CASSRTGTGVTQPQHF. In DNA, the CDR3 is TGTGCCAGCAGTCGAACCGGGACAGGGGTTACTCAGCCCCAGCATTTT.

This clonotype was counted many times. The gene calls are TRBV27 and TRBJ1-2; 7 nucleotides align to TRBD1. J lost 7 bases, V lost 3 bases, and 5 bases had no gene match. The CDR3 spans 13 residues. Germline-derived CDR1 and CDR2 are MNHEY and SMNVEV (reference sequence). Here the CDR3 DNA reads TGTGCCAGCAGTTTTCGACAGGGATCTGGCTACACCTTC. Protein sequence: CASSFRQGSGYTF.

The chain combines TRBV7-9 with TRBJ1-1; no firm D call. This CDR3 comprises 12 residues. V was clipped by 1 base and J by 6 bases, with 6 bases between them. Per the germline V gene, CDR1 is SEHNR and CDR2 is FQNEAQ (reference sequence). This CDR3 reads CASSLEPPEAFF. For the CDR3, the DNA is TGTGCCAGCAGCTTAGAACCCCCTGAAGCTTTCTTT.

This clonotype occurred many times. V gene TRBV7-2 combines with J gene TRBJ1-2, with a possible D match to TRBD1 (5 bases). CDR3 length: 16 residues. CDR1 and CDR2 (germline): SGHTA, FQGNSA. Trimming stripped 2 bases from V and 2 bases from J, with 15 bases between. The CDR3 nucleotides are TGTGCCAGCAGCTTAAATGCGGGGCGGTTAAACTATGGCTACACCTTC. As protein: CASSLNAGRLNYGYTF.

The gene calls are TRBV6-2 or TRBV6-3 and TRBJ2-7; 10 nucleotides agree with TRBD2. CDR3 size: 14 residues. Trimming removed 5 bases from V and 5 bases from J; junction bases left unmatched: 6. The germline gives CDR1 MNHEY, CDR2 SVGEGT. The CDR3 sequence is CASSPGTSVDEQYF. The DNA of the CDR3 is TGTGCCAGCAGTCCCGGGACTAGCGTCGACGAGCAGTACTTC.

About this clonotype: This sequence may be a read error, since a much larger clone differs from it by one base. The chain has TRBV20-1 and TRBJ1-6; D gene ambiguous. The length of the CDR3 is 15 residues. Germline V gene sequence: CDR1 DFQATT, CDR2 SNEGSKA (reference sequence). This CDR3 reads CCAREPGAYNSPLHF. The DNA for the CDR3 is TGCTGTGCTAGAGAGCCCGGAGCGTATAATTCACCCCTCCACTTT.

Ten or more counts support this clonotype. The CDR3 reads CASSLWSGGMAFF. The CDR3 region has the DNA TGTGCCAGCAGCTTATGGTCAGGGGGCATGGCTTTCTTT. This chain joins TRBV7-2 and TRBJ1-1; 8 nucleotides align to TRBD1. The ends lost 2 bases at V and 11 bases at J; junction bases unmatched: 7. Germline CDR1 and CDR2: SGHTA and FQGNSA. The CDR3 runs 13 residues. The complete variable domain, with remaining parts taken from reference TRBV7-2 and TRBJ1-1, reads GAGVSQSPSNKVTEKGKDVELRCDPISGHTALYWYRQSLGQGLEFLIYFQGNSAPDKSGLPSDRFSAERTGGSVSTLTIQRTQQEDSAVYLCASSLWSGGMAFFGQGTRLTVV.

J is TRBJ2-7 and V is TRBV19; a possible D gene is TRBD2 (7 bases). The germline CDR1 and CDR2 sequences are LNHDA and SQIVND (reference sequence). This CDR3 contains 17 residues. Trimming pared 6 bases from V and 2 bases from J, leaving 23 bases between. This CDR3 reads CASRLGDKAREAYEQYF. CDR3 sequence (DNA): TGTGCCAGTAGGCTGGGGGACAAAGCCCGGGAGGCCTACGAGCAGTACTTC.

Only a few counts were recorded for this clonotype. The chain joins TRBV20-1 to TRBJ1-1, with unresolved D. CDR1 and CDR2 (germline): DFQATT, SNEGSKA (reference sequence). This CDR3 comprises 14 residues. Trimming took off 1 base at V and 1 base at J, with 10 bases between the two ends. The CDR3 region is CSARVEAGNTEAFF. CDR3 in DNA: TGCAGTGCTAGAGTTGAGGCTGGGAACACTGAAGCTTTCTTT.

The chain employs TRBV10-3 and TRBJ2-7; a weak D match, TRBD1 (7 bases). The germline CDR1 and CDR2 sequences are ENHRY and SYGVKD. Trimming removed 4 bases from V and 6 bases from J, with 19 bases in between. The CDR3 length is 15 residues. The CDR3, as DNA: TGTGCCATCAGTGGTTTTTCTCCAGGGGGAGGCGAGCAGTACTTC. This sequence encodes CAISGFSPGGGEQYF.

This clonotype has a handful of counts. The chain carries TRBV6-5 and TRBJ1-1; no firm D call. CDR3 length: 17 residues. The germline CDR1 and CDR2 sequences are MNHEY and SVGAGI. With 0 bases removed from V and 4 bases from J, the gap between germline ends came to 18 bases. CDR3 sequence (DNA): TGTGCCAGCAGTTACTCGCTATCCCATTACTCGGGCACTGAAGCTTTCTTT. Protein product: CASSYSLSHYSGTEAFF.

On this clonotype itself: This could be a read error, since a much larger clone is one nucleotide away. The genes are TRBV6-1 and TRBJ1-5; no reliable D call. The germline CDR1 and CDR2 sequences are MNHNS and SASEGT. This CDR3 comprises 15 residues. CDR3 amino acids: CASGEAGRSNQPQHF. In DNA, the CDR3 is TGTGCCAGCGGTGAAGCGGGTAGGAGCAATCAGCCCCAGCATTTT.

This clonotype is medium-sized. V is TRBV6-5 and J is TRBJ2-5, with D unclear. The germline CDR1 and CDR2 sequences are MNHEY and SVGAGI. This CDR3 has 12 residues. The V end lost 4 bases, the J end lost 2 bases, and 5 bases lay between the germline ends. The CDR3: CASSLGQETQYF. The CDR3 coding sequence is TGTGCCAGCAGTTTGGGTCAAGAGACCCAGTACTTC.

J is TRBJ1-1 and V is TRBV4-1; D gene uncertain. V shed 4 bases and J shed 1 base, with 19 bases lying between them. This CDR3 has 17 residues. Germline V gene sequence: CDR1 MGHRA, CDR2 YSYEKL. The CDR3 DNA sequence: TGCGCCAGCAGCCGCCTAGATATGGGTTTTTCGAACACTGAAGCTTTCTTT. Encoded protein: CASSRLDMGFSNTEAFF.

The chain uses TRBV6-1 and TRBJ1-5; 9 nucleotides match TRBD1. Germline V gene lookup returns CDR1 MNHNS and CDR2 SASEGT. The CDR3 has 15 amino acids. J was trimmed by 3 bases and V by 6 bases; bases with no gene match: 6. The CDR3 here is CASSWGTGINQPQHF. DNA for the CDR3: TGTGCCAGCAGCTGGGGGACAGGGATCAATCAGCCCCAGCATTTT.

The chain joins TRBV6-1 to TRBJ2-1, with unresolved D. CDR3 length: 12 residues. Trimming shortened V by 7 bases and J by 2 bases, and 6 bases separated the two germline ends. CDR1 and CDR2 (germline): MNHNS, SASEGT. The CDR3 sequence is CASKVTYNEQFF. The CDR3, as DNA: TGTGCCAGCAAGGTCACCTACAATGAGCAGTTCTTC.